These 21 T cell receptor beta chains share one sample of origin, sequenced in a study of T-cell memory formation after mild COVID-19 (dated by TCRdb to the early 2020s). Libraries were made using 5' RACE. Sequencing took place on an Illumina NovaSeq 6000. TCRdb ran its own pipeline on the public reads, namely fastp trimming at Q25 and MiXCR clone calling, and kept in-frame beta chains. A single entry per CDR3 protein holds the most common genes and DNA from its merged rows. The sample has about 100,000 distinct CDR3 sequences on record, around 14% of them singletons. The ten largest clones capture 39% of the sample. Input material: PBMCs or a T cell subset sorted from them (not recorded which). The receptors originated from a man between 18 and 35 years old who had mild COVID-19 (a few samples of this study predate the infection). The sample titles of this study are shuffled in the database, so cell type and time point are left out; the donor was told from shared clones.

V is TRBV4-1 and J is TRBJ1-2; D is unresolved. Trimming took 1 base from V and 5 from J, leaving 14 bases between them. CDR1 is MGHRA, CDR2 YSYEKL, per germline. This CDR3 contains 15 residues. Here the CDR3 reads CASSQGAISPYGYTF. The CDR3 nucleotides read TGCGCCAGCAGCCAAGGGGCAATAAGCCCGTATGGCTACACCTTC.

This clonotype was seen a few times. This CDR3 is CATSGWGRETYEQYF. In nucleotides, the CDR3 is TGTGCCACCAGCGGTTGGGGCAGGGAAACCTACGAGCAGTACTTC. This chain links TRBV15 with TRBJ2-7; D may be TRBD1 (5 bases). The length of the CDR3 is 15 residues. V was shortened by 5 bases and J by 2 bases, with 16 bases between the two germline ends. The germline V gene encodes CDR1 LNHNV and CDR2 YYDKDF (reference sequence). The full variable domain, in which reference TRBV15 and TRBJ2-7 provide the parts outside the CDR3, is DAMVIQNPRYQVTQFGKPVTLSCSQTLNHNVMYWYQQKSSQAPKLLFHYYDKDFNNEADTPDNFQSRRPNTSFCFLDIRSPGLGDTAMYLCATSGWGRETYEQYFGPGTRLTVT.

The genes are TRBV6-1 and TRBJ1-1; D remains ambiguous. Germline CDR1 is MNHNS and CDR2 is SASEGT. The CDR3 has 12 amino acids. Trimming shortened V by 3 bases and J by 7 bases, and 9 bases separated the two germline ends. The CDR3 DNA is TGTGCCAGCAGTGAGGTGGGCGGTGAAGCTTTCTTT. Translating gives CASSEVGGEAFF.

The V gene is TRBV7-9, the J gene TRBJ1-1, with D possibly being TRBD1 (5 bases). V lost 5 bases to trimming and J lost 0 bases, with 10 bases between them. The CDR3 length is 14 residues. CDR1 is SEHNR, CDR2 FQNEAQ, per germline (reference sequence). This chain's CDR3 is CASSRKGVNTEAFF. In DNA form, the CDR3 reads TGTGCCAGCAGCCGTAAAGGGGTGAACACTGAAGCTTTCTTT.

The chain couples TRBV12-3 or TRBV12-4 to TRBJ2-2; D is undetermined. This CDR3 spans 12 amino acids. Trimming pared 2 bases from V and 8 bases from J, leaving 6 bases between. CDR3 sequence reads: CASSLIGGELFF. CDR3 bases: TGTGCCAGCAGTTTAATTGGTGGGGAGCTGTTTTTT.

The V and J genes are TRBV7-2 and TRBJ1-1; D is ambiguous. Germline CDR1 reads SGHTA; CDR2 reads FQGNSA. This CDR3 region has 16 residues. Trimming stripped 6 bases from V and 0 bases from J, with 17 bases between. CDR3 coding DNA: TGTGCCAGCAGTCTTCACCTGGTGTATATGAACACTGAAGCTTTCTTT. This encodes CASSLHLVYMNTEAFF.

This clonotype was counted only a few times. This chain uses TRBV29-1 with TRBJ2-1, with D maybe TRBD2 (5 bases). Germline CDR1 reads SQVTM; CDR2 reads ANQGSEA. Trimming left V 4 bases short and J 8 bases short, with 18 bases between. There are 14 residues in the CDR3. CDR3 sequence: CSVVGVTLRDEQFF. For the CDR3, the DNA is TGCAGCGTTGTCGGGGTGACCCTTAGAGATGAGCAGTTCTTC.

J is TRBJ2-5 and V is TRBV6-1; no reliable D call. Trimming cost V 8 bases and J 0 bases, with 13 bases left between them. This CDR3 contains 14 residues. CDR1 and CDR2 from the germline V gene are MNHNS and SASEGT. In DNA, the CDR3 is TGTGCCAGCGGCCGGGTAGAGTACCAAGAGACCCAGTACTTC. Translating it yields CASGRVEYQETQYF.

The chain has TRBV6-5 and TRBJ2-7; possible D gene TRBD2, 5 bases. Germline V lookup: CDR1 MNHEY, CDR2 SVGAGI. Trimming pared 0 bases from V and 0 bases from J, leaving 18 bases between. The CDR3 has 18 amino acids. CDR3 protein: CASSYSVGGGGLSYEQYF. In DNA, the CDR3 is TGTGCCAGCAGTTACTCGGTGGGCGGAGGAGGACTCTCCTACGAGCAGTACTTC.

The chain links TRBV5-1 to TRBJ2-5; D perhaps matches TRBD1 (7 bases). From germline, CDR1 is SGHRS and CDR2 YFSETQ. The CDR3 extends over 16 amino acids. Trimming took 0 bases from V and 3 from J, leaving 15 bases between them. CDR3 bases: TGCGCCAGCAGCTTGGCGTCAGGGGGGTACAAAGAGACCCAGTACTTC. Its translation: CASSLASGGYKETQYF.

The CDR3 bases are TGCAGCGTTGACCCTACTAGCGGGGCTTACAATGAGCAGTTCTTC. Protein product: CSVDPTSGAYNEQFF. This chain uses TRBV29-1 with TRBJ2-1; 10 positions agree with TRBD2. The CDR3 loop spans 15 amino acids. The ends lost 3 bases at V and 4 bases at J; junction bases unmatched: 6. The V gene's germline CDR1 is SQVTM and CDR2 ANQGSEA.

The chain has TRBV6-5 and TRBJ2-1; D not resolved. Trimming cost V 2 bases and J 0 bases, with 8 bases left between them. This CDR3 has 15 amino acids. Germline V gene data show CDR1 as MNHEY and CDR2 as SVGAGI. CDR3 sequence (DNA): TGTGCCAGCAGTTACGGGATAAACTCCTACAATGAGCAGTTCTTC. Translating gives CASSYGINSYNEQFF.

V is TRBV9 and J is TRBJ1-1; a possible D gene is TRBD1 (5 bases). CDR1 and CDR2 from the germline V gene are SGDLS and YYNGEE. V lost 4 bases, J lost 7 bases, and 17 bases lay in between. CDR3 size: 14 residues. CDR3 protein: CASSPPSRADEAFF. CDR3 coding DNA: TGTGCCAGCAGCCCGCCGAGCAGGGCAGATGAAGCTTTCTTT.

CDR3: CASSQDWGNYGYTF. DNA of the CDR3: TGCGCCAGCAGCCAAGACTGGGGGAACTATGGCTACACCTTC. V gene TRBV4-3 combines with J gene TRBJ1-2, with a weak D call TRBD1 (5 bases). V was cut by 0 bases and J by 2 bases, with 7 bases left in between. This CDR3 spans 14 amino acids. Germline values: CDR1 LGHNA, CDR2 YSLEER.

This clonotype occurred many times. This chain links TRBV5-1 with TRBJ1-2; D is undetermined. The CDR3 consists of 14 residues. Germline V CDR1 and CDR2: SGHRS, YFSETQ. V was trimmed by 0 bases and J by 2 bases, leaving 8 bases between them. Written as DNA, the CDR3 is TGCGCCAGCAGCTTGGTATCGATAAACTATGGCTACACCTTC. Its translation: CASSLVSINYGYTF.

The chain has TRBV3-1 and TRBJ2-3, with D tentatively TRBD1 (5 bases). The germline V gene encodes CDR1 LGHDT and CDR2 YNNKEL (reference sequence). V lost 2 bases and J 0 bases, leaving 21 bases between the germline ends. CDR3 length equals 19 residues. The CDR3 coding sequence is TGTGCCAGCAGCCAATGGGGCAGACGAAATCAATTTAGCACAGATACGCAGTATTTT. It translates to CASSQWGRRNQFSTDTQYF.

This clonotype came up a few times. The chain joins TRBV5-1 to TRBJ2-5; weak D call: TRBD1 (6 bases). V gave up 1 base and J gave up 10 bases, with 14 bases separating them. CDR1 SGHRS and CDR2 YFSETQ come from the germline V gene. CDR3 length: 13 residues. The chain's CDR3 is CASSLRQPGVQYF. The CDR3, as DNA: TGCGCCAGCAGCTTGCGCCAGCCAGGGGTCCAGTACTTC.

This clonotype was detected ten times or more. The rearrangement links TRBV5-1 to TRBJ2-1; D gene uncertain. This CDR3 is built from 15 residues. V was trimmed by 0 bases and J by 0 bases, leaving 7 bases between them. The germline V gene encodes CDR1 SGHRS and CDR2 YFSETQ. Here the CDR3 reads CASSLGILSYNEQFF. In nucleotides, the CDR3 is TGCGCCAGCAGCTTGGGGATACTCTCCTACAATGAGCAGTTCTTC.

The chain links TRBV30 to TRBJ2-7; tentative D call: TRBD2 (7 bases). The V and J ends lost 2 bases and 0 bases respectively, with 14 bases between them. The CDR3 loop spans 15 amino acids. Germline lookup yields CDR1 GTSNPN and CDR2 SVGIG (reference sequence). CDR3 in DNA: TGTGCCTGGAGTTGGGGGGCTAGCGGCTCCTACGAGCAGTACTTC. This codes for CAWSWGASGSYEQYF.

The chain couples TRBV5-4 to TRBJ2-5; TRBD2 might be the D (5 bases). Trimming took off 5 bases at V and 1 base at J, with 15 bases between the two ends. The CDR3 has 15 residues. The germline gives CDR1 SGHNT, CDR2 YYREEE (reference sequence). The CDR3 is CASRVSVGGQETQYF. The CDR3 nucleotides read TGTGCCAGCAGGGTCTCAGTAGGAGGCCAAGAGACCCAGTACTTC.

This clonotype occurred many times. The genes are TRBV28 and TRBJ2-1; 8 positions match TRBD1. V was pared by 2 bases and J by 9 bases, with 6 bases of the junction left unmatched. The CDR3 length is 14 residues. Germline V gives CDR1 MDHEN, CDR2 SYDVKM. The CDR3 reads CASSLGQGAIEQFF. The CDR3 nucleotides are TGTGCCAGCAGTTTAGGTCAGGGGGCTATTGAGCAGTTCTTC. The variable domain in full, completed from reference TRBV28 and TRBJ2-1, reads DVKVTQSSRYLVKRTGEKVFLECVQDMDHENMFWYRQDPGLGLRLIYFSYDVKMKEKGDIPEGYSVSREKKERFSLILESASTNQTSMYLCASSLGQGAIEQFFGPGTRLTVL.